This T cell receptor (beta chain) was found in a study of cytomegalovirus exposure and HLA in healthy donors. Across the whole study: Of some 400 genotyped donors, roughly 81% grouped in the Caucasian-associated ancestry cluster.

A word on this clone: Its antigen remains unidentified.

Overall study findings and caveats: Later analysis identified about 18,000 TCR beta sequences associated with HLA alleles, using a false discovery rate threshold of 0.05.

The PCR contained 60 Vbeta and 13 Jbeta primers. Sequencing used immunoSEQ multiplex PCR; TCRdb keeps in-frame clones, though not all of them. The specimen's table records 190,000 or so clones. The J segment lost 0 bases and the V segment lost 0 bases, leaving 7 bases of the junction unmatched. The germline CDR1 and CDR2 sequences are KGHSH and LQKENI. The CDR3 is 18 residues long. Sequencing was done on a sample of PBMCs. The receptor's source is a boy younger than 18 in good health and CMV-seronegative. The rearrangement uses TRBV18 and TRBJ2-2, with 7 positions matching TRBD1. The CDR3 region is CASSPPKGASPNTGELFF. As DNA, the CDR3 is TGTGCCAGCTCACCACCGAAGGGGGCCTCCCCGAACACCGGGGAGCTGTTTTTT.